A single TCR beta chain is shown here with its context. Trimming took off 1 base at V and 6 bases at J, with 9 bases between the two ends. CDR3 length: 13 residues. CDR1 and CDR2 from the germline V gene are MGHRA and YSYEKL. The source of the sample is a study of OX40 agonist ivuxolimab in advanced cancers. Some clones are missing from TCRdb's copy, which holds only in-frame ones; the method was immunoSEQ multiplex PCR. The table has tens of thousands of clones, more than 90% seen once. The sequences come from CD4+ or CD8+ T cells sorted from blood, collected in a trial of the OX40 agonist ivuxolimab. The V call is TRBV4-1, the J call TRBJ1-2; TRBD1 is a possible D gene (5 bases). This TCR came from an adult with an advanced solid tumor such as melanoma, head and neck, liver or kidney cancer. The CDR3 nucleotides read TGCGCCAGCAGCCAAGGGGGGGAGGATGGCTACACCTTC. It is translated as CASSQGGEDGYTF.